Listed here is a single TCR beta chain. This record belongs to a study of preoperative IRX-2 immunotherapy in early breast cancer. Trimming shortened V by 4 bases and J by 4 bases, and 13 bases separated the two germline ends. The CDR3 contains 14 residues. Per the germline V gene, CDR1 is MDHEN and CDR2 is SYDVKM. The assay was immunoSEQ multiplex PCR, and TCRdb's table has in-frame clones only and misses some. The sample has around 40,000 clones, approximately 95% seen once. Treatment specified: preoperative locoregional IRX-2 cytokine immunotherapy. This phase Ib study tested locoregional IRX-2 cytokine immunotherapy given before surgery.

The source material was tumor tissue, sampled after IRX-2 immunotherapy. The TCR comes from a human donor with breast cancer. The genes are TRBV28 and TRBJ1-2, with D possibly being TRBD1 (5 bases). In nucleotides, the CDR3 is TGTGCCAGCAGTTGGACGGGACCGCGCTATGGCTACACCTTC. It translates to CASSWTGPRYGYTF.